This T cell receptor (beta chain) was obtained from a study of blood T cell repertoires in COVID-19. As for the study in general: The origin of the acute and convalescent COVID-19 samples was the United States, Italy and Spain. PBMCs, B-cell-depleted T cells, or T cells provided the cDNA or gDNA that made up the material.

Original processing notes: Reference gene primer amplification gave estimated nucleated cell counts. Assay used: immunoSEQ multiplex PCR; TCRdb lists only in-frame clones, some missing. V, J and clone size were drawn from that table, and D and trimming were deduced from the DNA. This table holds about 190,000 clones, about 80% found once. After removal of 6 bases from V and 5 bases from J, the junction contained 11 bases not matched to a gene. The CDR3 loop spans 15 amino acids. In germline, CDR1 is SGDLS, CDR2 YYNGEE. Patients in Seattle were enrolled during active infection, then followed longitudinally.

The sequence came from a woman aged 55-70 years with COVID-19, enrolled during active disease. The V call is TRBV9, the J call TRBJ2-1, with 7 bases lining up with TRBD2. The specimen sequenced was peripheral blood. CDR3 sequence (DNA): TGTGCCAGCAATAACCCCGGGACTAACGACAATGAGCAGTTCTTC. Residues: CASNNPGTNDNEQFF. Supplemented by reference TRBV9 and TRBJ2-1, the full variable domain reads DSGVTQTPKHLITATGQRVTLRCSPRSGDLSVYWYQQSLDQGLQFLIQYYNGEERAKGNILERFSAQQFPDLHSELNLSSLELGDSALYFCASNNPGTNDNEQFFGPGTRLTVL.